This paragraph covers one T cell receptor (beta chain) sequence. These data come from a study of blood T cell repertoires in COVID-19. In the original processing: From reference gene primer amplification, estimates of nucleated cell counts were derived. Only in-frame clones appear in the TCRdb table, and some are missing; sequencing was by immunoSEQ multiplex PCR. V and J calls and clone size follow that table, whereas D and trimming were derived from the DNA. The sample includes fewer than 250,000 clones, about 85% of them seen just once. The sequence was collected from a man aged 55-75 years with COVID-19, enrolled during active disease. The source material was peripheral blood.

Here the CDR3 reads CATWVAVAGNTIYF. The CDR3 bases are TGTGCAACGTGGGTAGCGGTAGCAGGAAACACCATATATTTT. The chain carries TRBV12-2 and TRBJ1-3. TRBV12-2 is described as a pseudogene. The CDR3 loop spans 14 amino acids.